This entry features one T cell receptor (beta chain) sequence. Its target is unknown. The sample comes from a study of monozygotic twins with inflammatory bowel disease. Study-wide findings and caveats: Backing was not found for a single strong signal or clonotype associated with IBD. IBD patients, compared with healthy twins, shared fewer clonotypes with others (especially with disease activity). Patients got different immunosuppressive treatments, which may have made their repertoires more variable. The inverse Simpson measure of TCRbeta diversity was lower in IBD patients than in healthy co-twins.

From germline, CDR1 is LNHDA and CDR2 SQIVND (reference sequence). The CDR3 is made up of 16 amino acids. TCRdb reworked the 5' RACE reads into one entry per CDR3 protein, no DNA. In total, the table holds some 440,000 distinct CDR3 sequences. The sequence came from a human donor with ulcerative colitis or Crohn's disease, or a healthy co-twin of an affected twin (not recorded which). The chain employs TRBV19 and TRBJ2-1; the TCRdb call, TRBD1, lacks DNA for checking. The sample consisted of blood. This chain's CDR3 is CASSGIQGASYNEQFF.